This T cell receptor beta chain was found in a study of memory CD4+ T cells and cytomegalovirus serostatus. About the research overall: Healthy Belgian adult donors included about nine CMV-positive and 24 CMV-negative people.

Clones were read by immunoSEQ multiplex PCR, and TCRdb kept only the in-frame ones, dropping some. This sample carries 46,000 or so clones, 77% of them seen once, and the ten largest clones take approximately 0.6%. The sort gate was single viable CD3+CD4+CD8-CD45RO+ cells for memory CD4+ T cells. Serostatus was set by detecting CMV pp150, pp28, p38, p52 IgG. CD4+ T cells were isolated by positive magnetic selection. V was clipped by 4 bases and J by 2 bases, with 6 bases between them. Germline V lookup: CDR1 SQVTM, CDR2 ANQGSEA. The CDR3 covers 11 residues. To note about this clone: Its antigen is undetermined.

Study-wide results and limits: Of about 150 reported CMV TCRbeta sequences, just over 65 were found in memory CD4+ repertoires.

The source of this sequence is an adult in good health and CMV-seronegative. The sample taken for sequencing was memory CD4+ T cells from blood. The rearrangement links TRBV29-1 to TRBJ2-7; unclear D gene. The CDR3 nucleotides are TGCAGCGTTGTCAGCGCCTACGAGCAGTACTTC. Translated, it gives CSVVSAYEQYF.